The 5 T cell receptor beta chains below all came from one sample that was sequenced in a study of T cells expressing NK-cell markers. Following a re-call of the 5' RACE reads, TCRdb has one entry per CDR3 protein and lacks DNA. Its table records fewer than 550,000 distinct CDR3 sequences. What was sequenced was blood T cells: a sorted CD56 or NKG2C T cell subset, CD4+ or CD8+ T cells, or bulk PBMC T cells (not recorded which). Receptors were obtained from a woman in her 50s in good health.

This chain uses TRBV6-6 with TRBJ2-1; the D call from TCRdb, TRBD2, cannot be confirmed without DNA. This CDR3 region has 16 residues. Germline V gene data show CDR1 as MNHNY and CDR2 as SVGAGI (reference sequence). CDR3 loop: CASRTPLREGHNEQFF.

The rearrangement links TRBV20-1 to TRBJ1-1; without DNA, the TCRdb call of TRBD1 cannot be checked. The germline gives CDR1 DFQATT, CDR2 SNEGSKA (reference sequence). There are 14 residues in the CDR3. The CDR3 is CSATLTRTNTEAFF.

V usage is TRBV3-1 and J usage is TRBJ1-1. The germline CDR1 and CDR2 sequences are LGHDT and YNNKEL (reference sequence). This CDR3 region has 12 residues. The CDR3 sequence: CASSQVEQGAFF. The full variable domain, in which reference TRBV3-1 and TRBJ1-1 provide the parts outside the CDR3, is DTAVSQTPKYLVTQMGNDKSIKCEQNLGHDTMYWYKQDSKKFLKIMFSYNNKELIINETVPNRFSPKSPDKAHLNLHINSLELGDSAVYFCASSQVEQGAFFGQGTRLTVV.

The chain carries TRBV29-1 and TRBJ2-1; no DNA is available, so the TRBD2 call from TCRdb remains unchecked. Per the germline V gene, CDR1 is SQVTM and CDR2 is ANQGSEA. This CDR3 has 15 amino acids. The CDR3 sequence: CSAGLAGVSYNEQFF.

The CDR3 region is CAISESIATGGKEYF. This chain uses TRBV10-3 with TRBJ2-7; TCRdb returns TRBD1, unconfirmable since there is no DNA. The CDR3 extends over 15 amino acids. Germline CDR1 reads ENHRY; CDR2 reads SYGVKD.